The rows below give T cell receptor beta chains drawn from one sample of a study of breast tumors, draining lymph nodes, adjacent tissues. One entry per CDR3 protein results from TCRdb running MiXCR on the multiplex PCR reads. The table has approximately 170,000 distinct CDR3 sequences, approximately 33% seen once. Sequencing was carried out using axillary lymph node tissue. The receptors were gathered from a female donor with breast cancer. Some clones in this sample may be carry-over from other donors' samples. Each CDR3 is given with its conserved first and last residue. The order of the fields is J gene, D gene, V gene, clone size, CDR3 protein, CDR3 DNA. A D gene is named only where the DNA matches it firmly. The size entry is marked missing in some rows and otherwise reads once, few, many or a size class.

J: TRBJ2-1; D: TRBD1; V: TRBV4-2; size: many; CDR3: CASSQEEGQGGNEQFF; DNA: TGTGCCAGCAGCCAAGAAGAGGGACAGGGCGGCAATGAGCAGTTCTTC
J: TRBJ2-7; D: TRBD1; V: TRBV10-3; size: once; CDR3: CAISDSQGAYEQCF; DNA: TGTGCCATCAGTGATTCCCAGGGGGCCTACGAGCAGTGCTTC
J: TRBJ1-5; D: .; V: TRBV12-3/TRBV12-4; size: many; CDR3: CASSFGSTGSNQPQHF; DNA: TGTGCCAGCAGTTTTGGCAGTACAGGTAGCAATCAGCCCCAGCATTTT
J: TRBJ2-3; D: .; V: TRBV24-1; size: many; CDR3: CATSGQGNTDTQYF; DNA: TGTGCCACCAGTGGTCAGGGGAACACAGATACGCAGTATTTT
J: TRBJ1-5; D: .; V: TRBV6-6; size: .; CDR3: CASSWGPWGFGANQPQHF; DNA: TGTGCCAGCAGTTGGGGGCCCTGGGGGTTTGGGGCCAATCAGCCCCAGCATTTT
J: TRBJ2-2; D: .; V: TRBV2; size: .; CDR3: CASSERTDNTGELFF; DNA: TGTGCCAGCAGTGAACGGACAGACAACACCGGGGAGCTGTTTTTT
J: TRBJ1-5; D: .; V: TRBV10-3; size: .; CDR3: CAIGDRGKKGNQPQHF; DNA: TGTGCCATCGGTGATAGGGGGAAAAAGGGCAATCAGCCCCAGCATTTC
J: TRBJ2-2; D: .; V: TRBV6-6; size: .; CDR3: CASSYSTARNTGELFF; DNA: TGTGCCAGCAGTTACTCCACAGCGAGGAACACCGGGGAGCTGTTTTTT
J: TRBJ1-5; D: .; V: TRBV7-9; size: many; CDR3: CASSLVYKTNSNQPQHF; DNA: TGTGCCAGCAGCTTAGTGTACAAGACTAATAGCAATCAGCCCCAGCATTTT
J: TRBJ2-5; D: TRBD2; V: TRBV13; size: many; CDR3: CASSLAGGPKETQYF; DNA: TGTGCCAGCAGCTTAGCGGGGGGGCCGAAAGAGACCCAGTACTTC
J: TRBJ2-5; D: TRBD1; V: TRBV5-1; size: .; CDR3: CASSSGQTYHETQYF; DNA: TGCGCCAGCAGCTCGGGACAGACGTACCACGAGACCCAGTACTTC
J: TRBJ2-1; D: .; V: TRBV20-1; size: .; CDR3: CSASEGINEQFF; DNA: TGCAGTGCTTCCGAGGGGATCAATGAGCAGTTCTTC
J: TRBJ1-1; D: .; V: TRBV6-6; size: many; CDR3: CASSATGNTEAFF; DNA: TGTGCCAGCAGCGCAACGGGGAACACTGAAGCTTTCTTT
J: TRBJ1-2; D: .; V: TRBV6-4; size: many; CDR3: CASSVSGGTGYTF; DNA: TGTGCCAGCAGCGTCAGTGGAGGTACTGGCTACACCTTC
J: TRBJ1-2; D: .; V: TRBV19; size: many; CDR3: CASSTDRNSYGYTF; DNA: TGTGCCAGTAGTACAGATCGGAACTCCTATGGCTACACCTTC
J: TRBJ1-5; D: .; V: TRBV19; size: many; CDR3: CASSRQVLQPQHF; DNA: TGTGCCAGTAGTCGACAGGTTTTGCAGCCCCAGCATTTT
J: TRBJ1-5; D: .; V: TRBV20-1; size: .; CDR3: CSARDPAGQPQHF; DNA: TGCAGTGCTAGAGACCCGGCGGGACAGCCCCAGCATTTT